This T cell receptor (beta chain) was profiled in a study of cytomegalovirus exposure and HLA in healthy donors. General study points: Most likely, a cluster of highly shared sequence variants arose as a sequencing artifact. Earlier findings revealed that most TCR beta V segments proved productive either about 87% or about 30% of the time.

Though probably carrying unrecorded immune exposures, donors were nominally healthy at sampling. With 60 Vbeta and 13 Jbeta primers, the PCR was carried out. Sequencing was performed with immunoSEQ multiplex PCR; in TCRdb, only in-frame clones are kept and a portion is missing. This sample has around 120,000 clones, with around 75% found just once. From germline, CDR1 is SEHNR and CDR2 FQNEAQ (reference sequence). The germline V and J ends were trimmed by 6 bases and 4 bases, with 13 bases remaining between them. There are 13 residues in the CDR3. Worth noting for this clone: Its antigen is not identified.

This clonotype originated in a woman aged 18-35 years in good health and CMV-seronegative. The rearrangement joins TRBV7-9 to TRBJ2-7; tentative D call: TRBD2 (6 bases). The material sequenced was PBMCs. The CDR3 nucleotides read TGTGCCAGCAGAGCCGGGGAGGTATACGAGCAGTACTTC. It specifies CASRAGEVYEQYF.